This TCR beta chain was profiled in a study of OX40 agonist ivuxolimab in advanced cancers. Turning to the study itself: Ivuxolimab, which patients received intravenously every 2 weeks, was dosed at 0.01 to 10 mg/kg. Study-level findings and limits: Among the lowest peripheral clonal expansion occurred in 0.1-3.0 mg/kg partial responders. Among T cells, CD8+ cells averaged more expanded clones than CD4+ cells.

Clones were read by immunoSEQ multiplex PCR, and TCRdb kept only the in-frame ones, dropping some. This table has tens of thousands of clones, approximately 90% appearing once. This CDR3 has 15 amino acids. Per the germline V gene, CDR1 is MNHEY and CDR2 is SMNVEV (reference sequence). Trimming removed 5 bases from V and 8 bases from J, with 18 bases in between. There are a few counts of this clone. The antigen is not known. Exclusion of a patient followed from autoimmune disease history or systemic immunosuppression. The sequencing used CD4+ or CD8+ T cells sorted from blood, collected in a trial of the OX40 agonist ivuxolimab. The chain couples TRBV27 to TRBJ2-2; D might be TRBD1 (7 bases). This TCR was recovered from an adult with an advanced solid tumor such as melanoma, head and neck, liver or kidney cancer. Written as DNA, the CDR3 is TGTGCCAGCAGTCCCGCGACAGGGAGGCCTGGGGAGCTGTTTTTT. Its translation: CASSPATGRPGELFF.